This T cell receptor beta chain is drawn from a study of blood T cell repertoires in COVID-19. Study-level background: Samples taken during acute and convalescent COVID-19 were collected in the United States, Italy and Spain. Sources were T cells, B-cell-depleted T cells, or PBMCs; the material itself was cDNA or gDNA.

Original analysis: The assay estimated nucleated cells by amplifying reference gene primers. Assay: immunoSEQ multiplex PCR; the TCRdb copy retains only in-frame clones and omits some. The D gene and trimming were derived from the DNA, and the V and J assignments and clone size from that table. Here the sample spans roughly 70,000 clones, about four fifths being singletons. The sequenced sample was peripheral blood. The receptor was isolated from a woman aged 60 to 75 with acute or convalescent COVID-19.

CDR3 protein: CASRGGASYEQYF. For the CDR3, the DNA is TGTGCCAGCAGGGGGGGGGCCTCCTACGAGCAGTACTTC. The chain is built from TRBV12-3 or TRBV12-4 and TRBJ2-7; possible D gene TRBD2, 7 bases. Trimming shortened V by 6 bases and J by 0 bases, and 9 bases separated the two germline ends. This CDR3 is built from 13 residues.